This T cell receptor beta chain was obtained from a study of blood T cell repertoires in COVID-19 (TCRdb year 2020). Regarding the complete study: Collaborator samples came from the United States, Italy and Spain and covered acute and convalescent phases of COVID-19. Sample metadata almost always included a de-identified subject ID, COVID-19 status, age in years and sex. The samples were drawn from the first 160 participants of the ongoing ImmuneRACE study and from some 1,300 subjects provided by 6 global collaborators. The dataset comprised deeply sampled blood TCRbeta repertoires from subjects exposed to, actively infected with, or recovered from COVID-19. The repertoires were made available in a free public database intended to serve as a resource for research on the immune response to SARS-CoV-2. The prospective study material was composed of cDNA or gDNA derived from T cells, B-cell-depleted T cells, or PBMCs. Where HLA class I and class II types were available, the types were taken from metadata supplied by the sample provider, not from assay-based typing.

To note about this clone: What this receptor recognizes is not known. No much larger clonotype is one base removed from it; base qualities were not supplied.

Overall study results and their limits: How much clinical and demographic metadata was included differed by source and by participant, and the metadata was provided uncurated.

TCRbeta CDR3 regions were amplified from genomic DNA using the immunoSEQ Assay, a bias-controlled multiplex PCR. The authors' pipeline ran thus. The number of nucleated cells in each sample was estimated from the amplification of reference gene primers within the assay. To quantify the absolute abundance of each unique TCRbeta CDR3 rearrangement, sequence reads were collapsed and filtered. For each sample, productive Simpson clonality was calculated by taking the square root of Simpson's diversity index across productive rearrangements. In its TCRdb copy, this immuneACCESS table keeps in-frame sequences only and misses some clones. Where compared with another copy, unresolved V genes explain less than half of these, and the others have no known cause. V and J calls and clone size follow that table, whereas D and trimming were derived from the DNA. The sample table records about 360,000 clones; about 88% of these occur just once. The ten most abundant clones make up around 7.5% of the sample.

At one collaborating source in Seattle, patients were enrolled during active infection and were followed longitudinally through the course of disease. Whole blood was collected in K2EDTA tubes by collaborating institutions according to the institutions' own protocols. For TCRbeta analysis, collaborator samples were shipped as frozen whole blood, as isolated PBMCs, or as DNA extracted from either sample type. This clonotype was obtained from an older woman with COVID-19, enrolled during active disease. Sequencing was done on a sample of peripheral blood.

The CDR3 region reads CASSASGLPSTDTQYF. The sequence in DNA is TGTGCCAGCAGCGCGTCGGGACTACCCAGCACAGATACGCAGTATTTT. Here the chain combines TRBV9 and TRBJ2-3; 7 middle bases align to TRBD2. V and J are trimmed by 3 bases and 0 bases, and the gene matches miss 7 bases of the junction. CDR1 and CDR2 are drawn from the germline V gene: SGDLS, YYNGEE. The CDR3, cysteine through phenylalanine, is 16 amino acids long. Just CDR3 DNA is preserved here, 48 bases in frame from base 1. Extended through the reference TRBV9 and TRBJ2-3 proteins, this CDR3 yields the full variable domain: DSGVTQTPKHLITATGQRVTLRCSPRSGDLSVYWYQQSLDQGLQFLIQYYNGEERAKGNILERFSAQQFPDLHSELNLSSLELGDSALYFCASSASGLPSTDTQYFGPGTRLTVL.